These 22 T cell receptor beta chains were sequenced from one sample in a study of blood T cell repertoires in COVID-19. This table comes from immunoSEQ multiplex PCR, and its TCRdb copy is limited to in-frame clones, with some not included. The data show about 160,000 clones, 85% to 95% seen once. The specimen was peripheral blood. Every receptor here comes from a man in his fifties with acute or convalescent COVID-19.

The CDR3: CASSDTGSSYNEQFF. For the CDR3, the DNA is TGTGCCAGCAGTGATACAGGGAGCTCCTACAATGAGCAGTTCTTC. The V call is TRBV6-1, the J call TRBJ2-1; possible D gene TRBD1, 6 bases. CDR3 length: 15 amino acids. Germline CDR1 MNHNS, CDR2 SASEGT. V was trimmed by 3 bases and J by 0 bases, leaving 9 bases between them.

The chain is built from TRBV30 and TRBJ1-5; 7 bases are shared with TRBD1. The V segment lost 7 bases and the J segment 3 bases; nucleotides outside the gene matches: 6. The CDR3 totals 13 residues. Germline CDR1 is GTSNPN and CDR2 is SVGIG (reference sequence). The CDR3 coding sequence is TGTGCCTTCAGGGACAGCTTCAATCAGCCCCAGCATTTT. Translation: CAFRDSFNQPQHF. The variable domain in full, completed from reference TRBV30 and TRBJ1-5, reads SQTIHQWPATLVQPVGSPLSLECTVEGTSNPNLYWYRQAAGRGLQLLFYSVGIGQISSEVPQNLSASRPQDRQFILSSKKLLLSDSGFYLCAFRDSFNQPQHFGDGTRLSIL.

This clone has just one count. The J gene is TRBJ2-7, the V gene TRBV18; a possible D gene is TRBD2 (6 bases). CDR3 length: 14 residues. Trimming took 5 bases from V and 1 from J, leaving 12 bases between them. CDR1 and CDR2 (germline): KGHSH, LQKENI. The CDR3 is CASSTGLVSYEQYF. CDR3 DNA: TGTGCCAGCTCAACGGGACTGGTATCCTACGAGCAGTACTTC.

The gene calls are TRBV7-9 and TRBJ1-3; D unclear. Trimming left V 0 bases short and J 0 bases short, with 6 bases between. Germline-derived CDR1 and CDR2 are SEHNR and FQNEAQ (reference sequence). The CDR3 loop spans 15 amino acids. CDR3: CASSLATRSGNTIYF. CDR3 nucleotide sequence: TGTGCCAGCAGCTTAGCCACACGCTCTGGAAACACCATATATTTT.

The chain has TRBV6-2 or TRBV6-3 and TRBJ2-5; 10 bases are a match to TRBD1. V dropped 5 bases and J dropped 6; count of bases not matched to a gene: 3. The CDR3 is 13 amino acids. Germline V gives CDR1 MNHEY, CDR2 SVGEGT. The CDR3 DNA reads as TGTGCCAGCAGTCGGACAGGGGGTAAGACCCAGTACTTC. Its protein is CASSRTGGKTQYF.

V and J are TRBV2 and TRBJ2-7; D ambiguous. The ends were cut back, 5 bases at V and 3 bases at J, with 14 bases in the middle. Germline V gene sequence: CDR1 SNHLY, CDR2 FYNNEI. The CDR3 extends over 14 amino acids. The CDR3 loop is CASSPNRDNYEQYF. The CDR3 DNA sequence: TGTGCCAGCAGTCCCAATAGAGACAACTACGAGCAGTACTTC.

The V gene is TRBV7-2, the J gene TRBJ2-5; 11 nucleotides agree with TRBD1. The germline V gene encodes CDR1 SGHTA and CDR2 FQGNSA. The length of the CDR3 is 16 residues. V lost 5 bases and J lost 4; bases outside the gene matches: 9. The chain's CDR3 is CASSVDRGRVGETQYF. The CDR3 region has the DNA TGTGCCAGCAGCGTGGACAGGGGGCGAGTTGGAGAGACCCAGTACTTC.

This clone occurred once. V gene TRBV7-9 combines with J gene TRBJ2-3; D gene ambiguous. Per the germline V gene, CDR1 is SEHNR and CDR2 is FQNEAQ (reference sequence). The CDR3 spans 11 residues. V lost 6 bases and J lost 2, with 3 bases in between. This CDR3 is CASRYTDTQYF. The CDR3 DNA reads TGTGCCAGCAGATACACAGATACGCAGTATTTT.

The chain is built from TRBV27 and TRBJ1-1; 8 bases are shared with TRBD1. The CDR3 is 14 residues long. With V trimmed by 7 bases and J by 1 base, 5 bases remained unmatched. Per the germline V gene, CDR1 is MNHEY and CDR2 is SMNVEV (reference sequence). In DNA form, the CDR3 reads TGTGCCAGCAACACCGGGACAGGGAACACTGAAGCTTTCTTT. This codes for CASNTGTGNTEAFF.

V gene TRBV9 combines with J gene TRBJ2-2; no firm D call. Germline loops: CDR1 SGDLS, CDR2 YYNGEE. This CDR3 spans 13 amino acids. Trimming cost V 2 bases and J 3 bases, with 5 bases left between them. The CDR3 nucleotides are TGTGCCAGCAGCGTCGGAGACACCGGGGAGCTGTTTTTT. Translated: CASSVGDTGELFF. Looking up the rest from reference TRBV9 and TRBJ2-2 gives the full variable domain: DSGVTQTPKHLITATGQRVTLRCSPRSGDLSVYWYQQSLDQGLQFLIQYYNGEERAKGNILERFSAQQFPDLHSELNLSSLELGDSALYFCASSVGDTGELFFGEGSRLTVL.

J is TRBJ1-3 and V is TRBV7-9; 9 bases are shared with TRBD1. V was clipped by 3 bases and J by 0 bases; unmatched bases: 6. From germline, CDR1 is SEHNR and CDR2 FQNEAQ (reference sequence). The CDR3 totals 17 residues. The CDR3 here is CASSLGTGRDSGNTIYF. The CDR3 nucleotides are TGTGCCAGCAGCTTGGGGACAGGGAGAGACTCTGGAAACACCATATATTTT.

The chain couples TRBV28 to TRBJ1-5; a possible D gene is TRBD1 (5 bases). Germline CDR1 is MDHEN and CDR2 is SYDVKM. Trimming took off 6 bases at V and 0 bases at J, with 12 bases between the two ends. The CDR3 is 15 amino acids. For the CDR3, the DNA is TGTGCCAGCAGGCCTGGGGGGTATAGCAATCAGCCCCAGCATTTT. Amino acids: CASRPGGYSNQPQHF. The variable domain in full, completed from reference TRBV28 and TRBJ1-5, reads DVKVTQSSRYLVKRTGEKVFLECVQDMDHENMFWYRQDPGLGLRLIYFSYDVKMKEKGDIPEGYSVSREKKERFSLILESASTNQTSMYLCASRPGGYSNQPQHFGDGTRLSIL.

The chain couples TRBV28 to TRBJ2-5, with 14 bases fitting TRBD2. The V segment lost 8 bases and the J segment 1 base; nucleotides outside the gene matches: 9. Per the germline V gene, CDR1 is MDHEN and CDR2 is SYDVKM. This CDR3 is built from 17 residues. CDR3 DNA sequence: TGTGCCAGCGAGTTTTTGGGGACTAGCGGGGGCCAAGAGACCCAGTACTTC. Amino acid sequence: CASEFLGTSGGQETQYF.

This chain connects TRBV7-3 to TRBJ2-7, with a tentative D call TRBD2 (5 bases). This CDR3 has 13 amino acids. CDR1 is SGHTA and CDR2 is FQGTGA in the germline V gene. Trimming stripped 10 bases from V and 3 bases from J, with 16 bases between. CDR3 coding DNA: TGTGCCATGGCGCTGGGAGTCAGCTACGAGCAGTACGTC. Amino acid sequence: CAMALGVSYEQYV.

The CDR3 region is CASSPHRGRGEQYV. DNA of the CDR3: TGTGCCAGCAGCCCCCACAGGGGGAGAGGCGAGCAGTACGTC. This chain connects TRBV7-8 to TRBJ2-7, with TRBD1 identical over 8 bases. Trimming removed 5 bases from V and 6 bases from J; junction bases left unmatched: 9. The CDR3 is made up of 14 amino acids. Germline values: CDR1 SGHVS, CDR2 FQNEAQ.

The chain employs TRBV7-9 and TRBJ2-1; 7 nucleotides align to TRBD2. This CDR3 has 15 residues. The V and J ends lost 7 bases and 9 bases, in that order; junction bases with no gene match: 15. The germline CDR1 and CDR2 sequences are SEHNR and FQNEAQ (reference sequence). The CDR3, as DNA: TGTGCCAGCAACCGCGGACTAGGTGGCTGGGGTGAGCAGTTCTTC. Translating it yields CASNRGLGGWGEQFF.

The chain recombines TRBV10-3 with TRBJ1-1; no reliable D call. Germline V gene lookup returns CDR1 ENHRY and CDR2 SYGVKD. V was trimmed by 4 bases and J by 1 base, leaving 13 bases between them. This CDR3 contains 15 residues. DNA for the CDR3: TGTGCCATCAGTGTTCGGCCGGGAGAGAACACTGAAGCTTTCTTT. Amino acids: CAISVRPGENTEAFF.

The CDR3 DNA follows: TGTGCCAGCAGTAACCGGGACAGGGTGACAAACACCATATATTTT. Translating it yields CASSNRDRVTNTIYF. The gene calls are TRBV6-6 and TRBJ1-3; TRBD1 matches 9 bases. The CDR3 extends over 15 amino acids. Losses at the gene ends were 5 bases for V and 6 bases for J; bases not matched to a gene: 8. The V gene's germline CDR1 is MNHNY and CDR2 SVGAGI (reference sequence).

This chain links TRBV7-2 with TRBJ2-1, with D perhaps TRBD1 (6 bases). The CDR3 totals 15 residues. CDR1 is SGHTA and CDR2 is FQGNSA in the germline V gene. V was pared by 3 bases and J by 10 bases, with 19 bases between. CDR3 DNA sequence: TGTGCCAGCAGCTTTTTAACAGGGTTGGCCGGAGAGCAGTTCTTC. It codes for CASSFLTGLAGEQFF.

This clone was observed a handful of times. CDR3 sequence reads: CASSIGVDRGYNEQFF. Written as DNA, the CDR3 is TGTGCCAGTAGTATAGGGGTGGACAGGGGATACAATGAGCAGTTCTTC. V is TRBV19 and J is TRBJ2-1; TRBD1 agrees at 9 bases. The CDR3 is 16 amino acids. V gave up 1 base and J gave up 4 bases; unmatched junction bases: 5. From germline, CDR1 is LNHDA and CDR2 SQIVND (reference sequence). Combining the CDR3 with reference TRBV19 and TRBJ2-1 gives the whole variable domain DGGITQSPKYLFRKEGQNVTLSCEQNLNHDAMYWYRQDPGQGLRLIYYSQIVNDFQKGDIAEGYSVSREKKESFPLTVTSAQKNPTAFYLCASSIGVDRGYNEQFFGPGTRLTVL.

The chain is built from TRBV5-4 and TRBJ2-5, with D perhaps TRBD1 (6 bases). This CDR3 is 14 amino acids long. Trimming took 3 bases from V and 0 from J, leaving 9 bases between them. Germline V gives CDR1 SGHNT, CDR2 YYREEE (reference sequence). The CDR3, as DNA: TGTGCCAGCAGCTCCCGACAGGACCAAGAGACCCAGTACTTC. This translates into CASSSRQDQETQYF.

The chain combines TRBV4-3 with TRBJ2-7; 7 bases fit TRBD2. CDR3 length: 15 amino acids. Germline CDR1 LGHNA, CDR2 YSLEER. The CDR3 is CDPEGTRGEPYEQYV. The CDR3 region has the DNA TGCGACCCTGAGGGAACCCGGGGGGAGCCCTACGAGCAGTACGTC.